This T cell receptor (beta chain) is drawn from a study of T cell responses to AZD1222 COVID-19 vaccine. Regarding the study as a whole: CD4 TCRs covered the whole spike, strongest at regions 160-218 and 743-854. There were mostly white British donors and more females than males, and clonal diversity was possibly underestimated.

V shed 6 bases and J shed 0 bases, with 12 bases lying between them. This CDR3 has 15 amino acids. Germline V gene sequence: CDR1 SGHVS, CDR2 FQNEAQ. Note on this clone: Antigen specificity is unknown.

Method: immunoSEQ multiplex PCR; TCRdb's copy keeps in-frame clones and lacks some. The data hold under 150,000 clones, with about 91% observed a single time. This clonotype was obtained from an adult who received the AZD1222 COVID-19 vaccine. This specimen consisted of peripheral blood, obtained 28 days after the second AZD1222 dose. The chain carries TRBV7-8 and TRBJ1-5, with a weak D call TRBD1 (5 bases). The CDR3 DNA follows: TGTGCCAGCAGGGCCGGACATCTTAGCAATCAGCCCCAGCATTTT. Translating gives CASRAGHLSNQPQHF.